The present T cell receptor beta chain was sequenced within a study of T cell repertoires in cytomegalovirus infection. MiXCR was run by TCRdb on the reads, yielding one entry per CDR3 protein. This table has some 300,000 distinct CDR3 sequences, around 10% appearing once. CDR1 and CDR2 from the germline V gene are KGHSH and LQKENI. This CDR3 comprises 12 residues. V was shortened by 3 bases and J by 4 bases, with 7 bases between the two germline ends. This clonotype was counted ten times or more. This chain uses TRBV18 with TRBJ2-7; D remains unclear. The sequence was obtained from a human donor in good health (CMV status not recorded). Some clones in this sample may be carry-over from other donors' samples. The sample comprised PBMCs. CDR3 sequence (DNA): TGTGCCAGCTCACCCAATAATTACGAGCAGTACTTC. It is translated as CASSPNNYEQYF. Full variable domain (remainder filled in from reference TRBV18 and TRBJ2-7): NAGVMQNPRHLVRRRGQEARLRCSPMKGHSHVYWYRQLPEEGLKFMVYLQKENIIDESGMPKERFSAEFPKEGPSILRIQQVVRGDSAAYFCASSPNNYEQYFGPGTRLTVT.